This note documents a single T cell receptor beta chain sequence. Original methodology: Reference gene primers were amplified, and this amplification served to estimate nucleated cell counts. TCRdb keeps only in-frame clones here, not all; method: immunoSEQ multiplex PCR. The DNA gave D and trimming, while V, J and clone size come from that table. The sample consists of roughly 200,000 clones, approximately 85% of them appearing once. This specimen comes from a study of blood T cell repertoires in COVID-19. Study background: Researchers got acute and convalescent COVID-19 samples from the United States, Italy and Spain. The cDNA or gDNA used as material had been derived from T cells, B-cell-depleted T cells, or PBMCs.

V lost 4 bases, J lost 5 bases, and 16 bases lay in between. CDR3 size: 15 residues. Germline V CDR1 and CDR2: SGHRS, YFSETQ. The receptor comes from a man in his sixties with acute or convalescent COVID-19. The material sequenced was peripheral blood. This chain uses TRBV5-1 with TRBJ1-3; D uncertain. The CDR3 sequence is CASSPMPGYRNTIYF. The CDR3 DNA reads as TGCGCCAGCAGCCCCATGCCGGGATACCGAAACACCATATATTTT.